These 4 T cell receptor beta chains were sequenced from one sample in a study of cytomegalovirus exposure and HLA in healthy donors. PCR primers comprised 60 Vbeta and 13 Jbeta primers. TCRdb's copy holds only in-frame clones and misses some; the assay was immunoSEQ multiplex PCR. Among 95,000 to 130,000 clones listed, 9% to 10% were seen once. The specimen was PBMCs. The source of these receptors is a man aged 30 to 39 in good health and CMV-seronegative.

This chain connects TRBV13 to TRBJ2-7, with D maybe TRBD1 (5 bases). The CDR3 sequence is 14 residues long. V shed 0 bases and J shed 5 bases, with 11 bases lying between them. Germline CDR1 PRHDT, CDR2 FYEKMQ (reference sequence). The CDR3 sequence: CASSLGQGQDEQYF. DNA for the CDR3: TGTGCCAGCAGCTTAGGTCAGGGTCAGGACGAGCAGTACTTC.

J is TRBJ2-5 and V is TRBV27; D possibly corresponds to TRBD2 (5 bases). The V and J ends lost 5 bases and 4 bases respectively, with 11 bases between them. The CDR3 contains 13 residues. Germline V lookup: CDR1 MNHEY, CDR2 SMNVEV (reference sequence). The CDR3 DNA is TGTGCCAGCAGTCGGGCTAGCCTAGAGACCCAGTACTTC. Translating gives CASSRASLETQYF.

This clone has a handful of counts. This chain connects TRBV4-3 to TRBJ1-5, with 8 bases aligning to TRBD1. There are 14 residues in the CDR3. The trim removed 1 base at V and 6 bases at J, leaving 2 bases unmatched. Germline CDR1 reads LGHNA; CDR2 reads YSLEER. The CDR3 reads CASSQGDRSQPQHF. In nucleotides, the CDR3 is TGCGCCAGCAGCCAAGGGGACAGGAGTCAGCCCCAGCATTTT.

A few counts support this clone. The CDR3 nucleotides are TGTGCCAGCATCATGGGACAGGCGGTCGCTGGGGCCAACGTCCTGACTTTC. It translates to CASIMGQAVAGANVLTF. The chain joins TRBV7-8 to TRBJ2-6; 8 nucleotides line up with TRBD1. Germline CDR1 reads SGHVS; CDR2 reads FQNEAQ. The CDR3 has 17 residues. The junction had 10 bases not matched to a gene; V was cut back by 7 bases and J by 2 bases.